The next 6 T cell receptor beta chains were all read from a single sample in a study of cytomegalovirus exposure and HLA in healthy donors. PCR involved 60 Vbeta and 13 Jbeta primers. Generated by immunoSEQ multiplex PCR, the TCRdb table keeps only in-frame clones and is missing some. The sample shows approximately 260,000 clones, just under 85% of them seen only once. Sequencing was carried out using PBMCs. These receptors originate from a woman between 40 and 50 years old in good health and CMV-seropositive.

The chain couples TRBV29-1 to TRBJ1-1, with 7 bases matching TRBD1. The CDR3 totals 13 residues. The V gene end was trimmed by 7 bases and the J gene end by 3 bases; junction bases not matched to a gene: 8. In germline, CDR1 is SQVTM, CDR2 ANQGSEA. The CDR3 region is CSGKTGLDTEAFF. CDR3 in DNA: TGCAGCGGAAAGACAGGGTTGGACACTGAAGCTTTCTTT.

The chain couples TRBV7-2 to TRBJ1-1; D is possibly TRBD1 (6 bases). The CDR3 sequence is 15 residues long. Per germline, CDR1 SGHTA and CDR2 FQGNSA. The V gene lost 2 bases and the J gene lost 0 bases, with 10 bases spanning the gap. CDR3 nucleotides: TGTGCCAGCAGCTTAACCGGACAGCTGAACACTGAAGCTTTCTTT. Protein sequence: CASSLTGQLNTEAFF.

In the case of this clone: Other DNA sequences in the sample encode the same CDR3. CDR3 amino acids: CASRRGSGANVLTF. CDR3 DNA sequence: TGTGCCAGCAGAAGGGGGTCTGGGGCCAACGTCCTGACTTTC. The J gene is TRBJ2-6, the V gene TRBV28; tentatively, D is TRBD1 (6 bases). CDR3 length: 14 residues. Germline CDR1 MDHEN, CDR2 SYDVKM. Between the trimmed V and J ends, which lost 6 bases and 1 base, there was a span of 7 bases. Variable domain in full (rest from reference TRBV28 and TRBJ2-6): DVKVTQSSRYLVKRTGEKVFLECVQDMDHENMFWYRQDPGLGLRLIYFSYDVKMKEKGDIPEGYSVSREKKERFSLILESASTNQTSMYLCASRRGSGANVLTFGAGSRLTVL.

This clone was picked up one time. The J gene is TRBJ2-2, the V gene TRBV11-3, with D tentatively TRBD2 (5 bases). Germline CDR1 and CDR2: SGHNT and YENEEA. Trimming took off 1 base at V and 3 bases at J, with 9 bases between the two ends. The CDR3 loop spans 15 amino acids. Here the CDR3 reads CASSLGEQYTGELFF. DNA of the CDR3: TGTGCCAGCAGCTTAGGGGAGCAATACACCGGGGAGCTGTTTTTT.

The chain carries TRBV28 and TRBJ1-3; D is possibly TRBD1 (5 bases). Germline values: CDR1 MDHEN, CDR2 SYDVKM. The CDR3 consists of 13 residues. V was shortened by 5 bases and J by 4 bases, with 9 bases between the two germline ends. CDR3: CASSTGRGNTIYF. For the CDR3, the DNA is TGTGCCAGCAGTACAGGACGCGGAAACACCATATATTTT.

Comments on this clone: Its ends do not fully match the called genes, so a read error is possible. The genes are TRBV11-3 and TRBJ1-2; D is ambiguous. CDR1 SGHNT and CDR2 YENEEA come from the germline V gene. There are 15 residues in the CDR3. The CDR3: CASSLEGGFKGGYTF. The CDR3 DNA follows: TGTGCCAGCAGCCTAGAGGGAGGTTTTAAAGGAGGCTACACCTTC.